What follows are 25 T cell receptor beta chains derived from one specimen sequenced in a study of T cell responses to AZD1222 COVID-19 vaccine. Clones were read by immunoSEQ multiplex PCR, and TCRdb kept only the in-frame ones, dropping some. This sample has about 120,000 clones, with approximately 90% found just once. The sequences come from peripheral blood, collected on day 0 of AZD1222 vaccination. The receptors shown here come from an adult in good health.

The V gene is TRBV11-1, the J gene TRBJ2-7, with no clear D. Looked up from germline, CDR1 is SGHAT and CDR2 is FQDESV (reference sequence). The CDR3 totals 11 residues. The germline V and J ends were trimmed by 4 bases and 7 bases, with 8 bases remaining between them. The CDR3: CASSSQLEQYF. CDR3 nucleotide sequence: TGTGCCAGCAGCTCACAACTAGAGCAGTACTTC.

CDR3 loop: CASSAQGLVAGELFF. CDR3 nucleotides: TGTGCCAGCAGTGCCCAGGGACTAGTTGCCGGGGAGCTGTTTTTT. This rearrangement joins TRBV6-2 or TRBV6-3 to TRBJ2-2, with 8 bases aligning to TRBD2. The germline V gene encodes CDR1 MNHEY and CDR2 SVGEGT. The V segment lost 5 bases and the J segment 6 bases; nucleotides outside the gene matches: 8. The CDR3 runs to 15 residues.

J is TRBJ2-1 and V is TRBV11-3, with 7 bases matching TRBD2. Germline V CDR1 and CDR2: SGHNT, YENEEA. Trimming cost V 1 base and J 8 bases; bases outside gene matches: 11. The CDR3 extends over 16 amino acids. CDR3 nucleotides: TGTGCCAGCAGCTTAGGTCTGGGAGGGCCTTTTGATGAGCAGTTCTTC. Protein: CASSLGLGGPFDEQFF.

This rearrangement joins TRBV19 to TRBJ2-6; 7 bases are a match to TRBD1. The CDR3 is 17 amino acids. The germline V gene has CDR1 LNHDA and CDR2 SQIVND (reference sequence). J gave up 0 bases and V 4 bases, and 6 bases lay outside the gene matches. The CDR3 sequence is CASSRGTVSSGANVLTF. For the CDR3, the DNA is TGTGCCAGTAGTAGAGGGACAGTCAGCTCTGGGGCCAACGTCCTGACTTTC.

This rearrangement joins TRBV5-1 to TRBJ2-3; D remains ambiguous. CDR1 SGHRS and CDR2 YFSETQ come from the germline V gene. Trimming removed 5 bases at V and 4 bases at J, with 11 bases between. This CDR3 comprises 13 residues. The CDR3 DNA sequence: TGCGCCAGCAGTTCCGGGTTCGCAGATACGCAGTATTTT. The encoded protein is CASSSGFADTQYF.

The V and J genes are TRBV3-1 (or the pseudogene TRBV3-2) and TRBJ2-5; D is possibly TRBD2 (6 bases). The length of the CDR3 is 14 residues. Per germline, CDR1 LGHDT and CDR2 YNNKEL (reference sequence). V lost 5 bases and J 4 bases, leaving 14 bases between the germline ends. This CDR3 is CASSTQTGRETQYF. CDR3 bases: TGTGCCAGCAGCACCCAAACCGGGAGAGAGACCCAGTACTTC.

The chain carries TRBV3-1 (or the pseudogene TRBV3-2) and TRBJ1-1, with D possibly TRBD1 on 6 matching bases. Germline CDR1 LGHDT, CDR2 YNNKEL (reference sequence). V lost 4 bases and J lost 2, with 14 bases in between. This CDR3 has 15 amino acids. The CDR3: CASSPYRTDNTEAFF. DNA for the CDR3: TGTGCCAGCAGCCCCTATAGGACAGACAACACTGAAGCTTTCTTT.

The chain recombines TRBV7-6 with TRBJ1-3, with D unresolved. The length of the CDR3 is 16 residues. Germline V CDR1 and CDR2: SGHVS, FNYEAQ. V shed 0 bases and J shed 5 bases, with 14 bases lying between them. The CDR3 coding sequence is TGTGCCAGCAGCTTAGCGGGTGAGGCGGAGAGAAACACCATATATTTT. Amino acids: CASSLAGEAERNTIYF.

The chain recombines TRBV5-4 with TRBJ1-1, with D hard to call. CDR1 is SGHNT and CDR2 is YYREEE in the germline V gene (reference sequence). The CDR3 runs to 15 residues. The V gene lost 2 bases and the J gene lost 0 bases, with 11 bases spanning the gap. CDR3 region: CASSLRTGMNTEAFF. CDR3 nucleotides: TGTGCCAGCAGCTTACGGACGGGTATGAACACTGAAGCTTTCTTT.

This chain connects TRBV3-1 (or the pseudogene TRBV3-2) to TRBJ2-1; 16 bases map to TRBD2. The trim removed 4 bases at V and 0 bases at J, leaving 6 bases unmatched. This CDR3 spans 19 amino acids. Germline V lookup: CDR1 LGHDT, CDR2 YNNKEL (reference sequence). CDR3 sequence: CASSPPGLAGGGSYNEQFF. The CDR3 DNA reads TGTGCCAGCAGCCCGCCGGGACTAGCGGGAGGGGGCTCCTACAATGAGCAGTTCTTC.

The rearrangement links TRBV7-9 to TRBJ1-5; 7 nucleotides agree with TRBD1. CDR3 length: 16 residues. In germline, CDR1 is SEHNR, CDR2 FQNEAQ (reference sequence). The V segment lost 5 bases and the J segment 1 base; nucleotides outside the gene matches: 8. CDR3 sequence: CASSRDRVGSNQPQHF. CDR3 in DNA: TGTGCCAGCAGCAGAGACAGGGTGGGGAGCAATCAGCCCCAGCATTTT.

The chain has TRBV5-1 and TRBJ2-5, with 9 bases lining up with TRBD1. This CDR3 has 15 amino acids. Per the germline V gene, CDR1 is SGHRS and CDR2 is YFSETQ. The V gene end was trimmed by 1 base and the J gene end by 5 bases; junction bases not matched to a gene: 6. CDR3 nucleotide sequence: TGCGCCAGCAGCTTGTCGGGACAGGGCCAGGAGACCCAGTACTTC. This sequence encodes CASSLSGQGQETQYF.

The CDR3: CASSPAGGSYNEQFF. For the CDR3, the DNA is TGTGCCAGCTCACCAGCGGGGGGCTCCTACAATGAGCAGTTCTTC. The chain joins TRBV18 to TRBJ2-1, with 8 bases fitting TRBD2. V lost 2 bases to trimming and J lost 0 bases; unmatched junction nucleotides: 0. Germline V CDR1 and CDR2: KGHSH, LQKENI. CDR3 length: 15 residues.

Worth noting for this clone: This CDR3 is also generated by other DNA sequences in the sample. V gene TRBV11-1 combines with J gene TRBJ1-1; no clear D gene. CDR3 length: 13 residues. Trimming stripped 4 bases from V and 2 bases from J, with 8 bases between. The germline V gene has CDR1 SGHAT and CDR2 FQDESV (reference sequence). The CDR3 reads CASSSQENTEAFF. The CDR3 region has the DNA TGTGCCAGCAGCTCTCAGGAAAACACTGAAGCTTTCTTT.

The V and J genes are TRBV28 and TRBJ1-5; D not certain. The CDR3 spans 15 residues. V was trimmed by 5 bases and J by 0 bases, leaving 11 bases between them. Germline V lookup: CDR1 MDHEN, CDR2 SYDVKM. The CDR3 loop is CASSPQTLSNQPQHF. CDR3 coding DNA: TGTGCCAGCAGTCCCCAGACACTTAGCAATCAGCCCCAGCATTTT.

The V gene is TRBV28, the J gene TRBJ2-7; 7 positions agree with TRBD2. The CDR3 covers 21 residues. V lost 8 bases, J lost 0 bases, and 28 bases stayed unmatched. CDR1 is MDHEN, CDR2 SYDVKM, per germline. Written as DNA, the CDR3 is TGTGCCAGCCGATCCCGGGACTACACTTCGATCGAACTACTATTCTCCTACGAGCAGTACTTC. This translates into CASRSRDYTSIELLFSYEQYF.

The chain carries TRBV11-2 and TRBJ2-7; tentatively, D is TRBD2 (7 bases). Trimming stripped 7 bases from V and 6 bases from J, with 19 bases between. Germline V lookup: CDR1 SGHAT, CDR2 FQNNGV. The CDR3 has 14 residues. Written as DNA, the CDR3 is TGTGCCAGCACCCCGTCATGGGGGGGGCTCGAGCAGTACTTC. It codes for CASTPSWGGLEQYF.

The chain joins TRBV18 to TRBJ1-1; D unclear. V dropped 0 bases and J dropped 2 bases, with 10 bases sitting between them. The CDR3 consists of 15 residues. Germline V gene sequence: CDR1 KGHSH, CDR2 LQKENI. The CDR3 reads CASSPPAVLNTEAFF. In DNA, the CDR3 is TGTGCCAGCTCACCACCGGCGGTCCTCAACACTGAAGCTTTCTTT.

The CDR3 region has the DNA TGTGCCAGCAGCTCTAGCGGTTACTACAATGAGCAGTTCTTC. This gives the protein CASSSSGYYNEQFF. The chain couples TRBV7-3 to TRBJ2-1; 7 nucleotides align to TRBD2. CDR3 size: 14 residues. The germline V gene encodes CDR1 SGHTA and CDR2 FQGTGA. J was trimmed by 3 bases and V by 4 bases; bases with no gene match: 3.

This clone was detected only a few times. This rearrangement joins TRBV18 to TRBJ2-1; no definite D call. Germline V lookup: CDR1 KGHSH, CDR2 LQKENI. V shed 2 bases and J shed 5 bases, with 7 bases lying between them. This CDR3 contains 13 residues. Here the CDR3 reads CASSPGSNNEQFF. DNA for the CDR3: TGTGCCAGCTCACCAGGATCCAACAATGAGCAGTTCTTC.

The V gene is TRBV7-9, the J gene TRBJ1-5, with 7 bases fitting TRBD1. Unmatched junction bases numbered 9, after V lost 3 bases and J lost 7 bases. Germline CDR1 and CDR2: SEHNR and FQNEAQ (reference sequence). CDR3 length: 15 amino acids. CDR3 region: CASSFQGGAGQPQHF. Written as DNA, the CDR3 is TGTGCCAGCAGCTTCCAGGGGGGCGCGGGACAGCCCCAGCATTTT.

In regard to this clone: The junction and the germline gene differ at one end; a read error may be behind it. This rearrangement joins TRBV10-3 to TRBJ1-2, with D unresolved. Germline CDR1 is ENHRY and CDR2 is SYGVKD. The CDR3 contains 12 residues. The CDR3 sequence is CAISESAGYPYF. CDR3 coding DNA: TGTGCCATCAGTGAGTCGGCGGGGTACCCCTACTTC.

This rearrangement joins TRBV6-6 to TRBJ1-5, with 7 bases matching TRBD1. With 2 bases clipped from V and 2 bases from J, the junction kept 0 bases outside the gene matches. The CDR3 spans 14 residues. Germline CDR1 and CDR2: MNHNY and SVGAGI (reference sequence). CDR3 in DNA: TGTGCCAGCAGTTACGGACAGGGCAATCAGCCCCAGCATTTT. As protein: CASSYGQGNQPQHF.

J is TRBJ2-7 and V is TRBV6-5, with D possibly TRBD2 on 5 matching bases. Trimming shortened V by 5 bases and J by 7 bases, and 18 bases separated the two germline ends. The CDR3 loop spans 14 amino acids. CDR1 is MNHEY, CDR2 SVGAGI, per germline. The CDR3 spells CASSPRGGWEEQYF. The CDR3 DNA sequence: TGTGCCAGCAGTCCACGAGGCGGGTGGGAAGAGCAGTACTTC.

This clone was counted a single time. This sequence joins TRBV4-2 and TRBJ2-5, with 10 positions matching TRBD1. The CDR3 is 18 amino acids. After removal of 4 bases from V and 1 base from J, the junction contained 12 bases not matched to a gene. Germline V gene lookup returns CDR1 LGHNA and CDR2 YNFKEQ. CDR3 loop: CASSPVQQTGGRQETQYF. As DNA, the CDR3 is TGTGCCAGCAGCCCAGTCCAACAGACAGGGGGCCGCCAAGAGACCCAGTACTTC.